This TCR beta chain came from a study of OX40 agonist ivuxolimab in advanced cancers. The germline gives CDR1 LGHNA, CDR2 YSLEER. The CDR3 has 17 residues. V lost 3 bases, J lost 5 bases, and 21 bases lay in between. A note on this clone: As yet, its antigen is unknown.

The study, taken as a whole, reports: At 0.1 to 3.0 mg/kg and by week 6, clonal expansion occurred in CD4+ and CD8+ blood T cells.

Method: immunoSEQ multiplex PCR; TCRdb's copy keeps in-frame clones and lacks some. Here the sample spans about 71,000 clones, around 80% being singletons. This TCR came from an adult with an advanced solid tumor such as melanoma, head and neck, liver or kidney cancer. The sample in question was CD4+ or CD8+ T cells sorted from blood, obtained in a trial of the OX40 agonist ivuxolimab. The chain is built from TRBV4-3 and TRBJ2-3; D may correspond to TRBD1 or TRBD2 (6 bases each). The CDR3 coding sequence is TGCGCCAGCAGCCACCCCCAGGGCAGGGGAGGAGGAGATACGCAGTATTTT. Its protein product is CASSHPQGRGGGDTQYF.